These T cell receptor beta chains were read from a single sample in a study of regulatory T cells in long-lasting Graves disease. TCRdb reanalysed the multiplex PCR reads using MiXCR and keeps one entry per CDR3 protein. The profile shows roughly 500,000 distinct CDR3 sequences, around 21% of them singletons. Material: peripheral blood mononuclear cells (PBMCs), obtained when the disease was refractory, from a patient treated with antithyroid drugs. The receptors originated from a female donor with Graves disease. Each CDR3 is given with its conserved first and last residue. A D gene is named only where the DNA matches it firmly. Clone size is not always given. Where it is, it says once, few, many or a class for expanded clones.

j_call: TRBJ2-2; clone_size: few; v_call: TRBV7-9; d_call: .; cdr3_nt: TGTGCCCGGGAGTCCGGGGAGCTGTTTTTT; cdr3_aa: CARESGELFF
j_call: TRBJ2-7; clone_size: many; v_call: TRBV13; d_call: .; cdr3_nt: TGTGCCAGCAGCTTAGAGGCAGGGAGCGAGCAGTACTTC; cdr3_aa: CASSLEAGSEQYF
j_call: TRBJ2-7; clone_size: .; v_call: TRBV29-1; d_call: TRBD2; cdr3_nt: TGCAGCGTCTCCGGGACTAGCGGGAAATTTTGGGACGAGCAGTACTTC; cdr3_aa: CSVSGTSGKFWDEQYF
j_call: TRBJ1-5; clone_size: few; v_call: TRBV19; d_call: .; cdr3_nt: TGTGCCAGTAGTATAGATACGAGGTTCGGTCAGCCCCAGCATTTT; cdr3_aa: CASSIDTRFGQPQHF
j_call: TRBJ1-1; clone_size: many; v_call: TRBV7-3; d_call: .; cdr3_nt: TGTGCCAGCAGCTTGGGGAGACTTAGCACTGAAGCTTTCTTT; cdr3_aa: CASSLGRLSTEAFF
j_call: TRBJ1-5; clone_size: .; v_call: TRBV7-2; d_call: .; cdr3_nt: TGTGCCAGCAGCTTACCTTCCCACGGGGGGCGAGGGCAGCCCCAGCATTTT; cdr3_aa: CASSLPSHGGRGQPQHF
j_call: TRBJ2-2; clone_size: few; v_call: TRBV29-1; d_call: .; cdr3_nt: TGCAGCGTTGAGGCAGCGAACACCGGGGAGCTGTTTTTT; cdr3_aa: CSVEAANTGELFF
j_call: TRBJ2-7; clone_size: many; v_call: TRBV20-1; d_call: .; cdr3_nt: TGCAGTGCCCCTCCGTCGGTCTACGAGCAGTACTTC; cdr3_aa: CSAPPSVYEQYF
j_call: TRBJ2-2; clone_size: few; v_call: TRBV4-3; d_call: TRBD2; cdr3_nt: TGCGCCAGCAGCCCCACGTGGCGGGAGCGGCCCGGGGAGCTGTTTTTT; cdr3_aa: CASSPTWRERPGELFF
j_call: TRBJ1-1; clone_size: .; v_call: TRBV7-9; d_call: TRBD1; cdr3_nt: TGTGTCAGCAGCCCCCAGACAGGGCAGACTGAAGCTTTCTTT; cdr3_aa: CVSSPQTGQTEAFF
j_call: TRBJ2-7; clone_size: few; v_call: TRBV28; d_call: .; cdr3_nt: TGTGCCAGCAGACAGGGTTTGGTAACCTACGAGCAGTACTTC; cdr3_aa: CASRQGLVTYEQYF
j_call: TRBJ2-2; clone_size: few; v_call: TRBV7-3; d_call: TRBD1; cdr3_nt: TGTGCCAGCAGCTTCGGGACAGGGGACACCGGGGAGCTGTTTTTT; cdr3_aa: CASSFGTGDTGELFF
j_call: TRBJ1-5; clone_size: .; v_call: TRBV7-9; d_call: .; cdr3_nt: TGTGCCAGCAGCTCGAAAGACAGGTCTGAGCAGCCCCAGCATTTT; cdr3_aa: CASSSKDRSEQPQHF
j_call: TRBJ1-2; clone_size: many; v_call: TRBV29-1; d_call: .; cdr3_nt: TGCAGCGTGGTAGGGGGGAATGGCTACACCTTC; cdr3_aa: CSVVGGNGYTF
j_call: TRBJ2-5; clone_size: few; v_call: TRBV6-9; d_call: TRBD2; cdr3_nt: TGTGCCAGCAGTTACACTAGCGGGAGTCACGAGACCCAGTACTTC; cdr3_aa: CASSYTSGSHETQYF
j_call: TRBJ1-5; clone_size: many; v_call: TRBV6-5; d_call: TRBD1; cdr3_nt: TGTGCCAGCAGTTACCTCCCGGCGACAGGGCGACGAGGGCAGCCCCAGCATTTT; cdr3_aa: CASSYLPATGRRGQPQHF
j_call: TRBJ1-4; clone_size: few; v_call: TRBV6-1; d_call: TRBD1; cdr3_nt: TGTGCCAGCAGTCTACGCCCCGGGACAGCGAATGAAAAACTGTTTTTT; cdr3_aa: CASSLRPGTANEKLFF
j_call: TRBJ2-5; clone_size: once; v_call: TRBV5-6; d_call: .; cdr3_nt: TGTGCCAGCAGCAAACACACACCGGGGGCAAGAGGACAAGAGACCCAGTACTTC; cdr3_aa: CASSKHTPGARGQETQYF
j_call: TRBJ2-5; clone_size: many; v_call: TRBV9; d_call: TRBD1; cdr3_nt: TGTGCCAGCAGCACACGACAGGGGGCAGAGACCCAGTACTTC; cdr3_aa: CASSTRQGAETQYF
j_call: TRBJ1-1; clone_size: many; v_call: TRBV11-2; d_call: .; cdr3_nt: TGTGCCAGCAGCACCCGACTGGGAATGAACACTGAAGCTTTCTTT; cdr3_aa: CASSTRLGMNTEAFF
j_call: TRBJ2-4; clone_size: .; v_call: TRBV20-1; d_call: TRBD2; cdr3_nt: TGCAGTGCCTCCCGGGACGGATGGGCGGGAGTAGCCAAAAACATTCAGTACTTC; cdr3_aa: CSASRDGWAGVAKNIQYF
j_call: TRBJ2-2; clone_size: many; v_call: TRBV28; d_call: TRBD2; cdr3_nt: TGTGCCAGCAGTTTACCTAGCGGGAGCCTTTACACCGGGGAGCTGTTTTTT; cdr3_aa: CASSLPSGSLYTGELFF
j_call: TRBJ1-5; clone_size: many; v_call: TRBV6-9; d_call: .; cdr3_nt: TGTGCCAGCAGTTTACCTAATCAGCCCCAGCATTTT; cdr3_aa: CASSLPNQPQHF
j_call: TRBJ1-2; clone_size: many; v_call: TRBV28; d_call: .; cdr3_nt: TGTGCCAGCTGGGCCTCCTCCTATGGCTACACCTTC; cdr3_aa: CASWASSYGYTF
j_call: TRBJ2-3; clone_size: once; v_call: TRBV6-1; d_call: .; cdr3_nt: TGTGCCAGCAGACTAGACTATGACGGGGATACGCAGTATTTT; cdr3_aa: CASRLDYDGDTQYF
j_call: TRBJ2-5; clone_size: many; v_call: TRBV28; d_call: .; cdr3_nt: TGTGCCAGCAGTTTAACTGGGCCGTTTGGTCTGCAAGAGACCCAGTACTTC; cdr3_aa: CASSLTGPFGLQETQYF
j_call: TRBJ1-1; clone_size: many; v_call: TRBV5-1; d_call: TRBD1; cdr3_nt: TGTGCCAGCAGCAACAGGGGGGCGAACACTGAAGCTTTCTTT; cdr3_aa: CASSNRGANTEAFF
j_call: TRBJ1-3; clone_size: few; v_call: TRBV5-1; d_call: TRBD1; cdr3_nt: TGCGCCAGCAGCTCGGGACAGACCTCTGGAAACACCATATATTTT; cdr3_aa: CASSSGQTSGNTIYF
j_call: TRBJ2-7; clone_size: .; v_call: TRBV19; d_call: TRBD1; cdr3_nt: TGTGCCAGTAGTATTCGGGGGACAGGGCACGAGCAGTACTTC; cdr3_aa: CASSIRGTGHEQYF
j_call: TRBJ1-2; clone_size: many; v_call: TRBV7-9; d_call: .; cdr3_nt: TGTGCCAGCAGCTTAGCGCGGGACCGGCTCATCTTC; cdr3_aa: CASSLARDRLIF
j_call: TRBJ2-7; clone_size: many; v_call: TRBV7-3; d_call: TRBD2; cdr3_nt: TGTGCCAGCAGCTTAAGTGCGGGAGGGCTGGGCGAGCAGTACTTC; cdr3_aa: CASSLSAGGLGEQYF
j_call: TRBJ2-7; clone_size: .; v_call: TRBV20-1; d_call: .; cdr3_nt: TGCAGTGCTACCGGGACTGATACCTACGAGCAGTACTTC; cdr3_aa: CSATGTDTYEQYF
j_call: TRBJ1-4; clone_size: .; v_call: TRBV5-8; d_call: .; cdr3_nt: TGTGCCAGCAGCTTGGGGACCGCGGGGGAAAAACTGTTTTTT; cdr3_aa: CASSLGTAGEKLFF
j_call: TRBJ1-2; clone_size: .; v_call: TRBV20-1; d_call: TRBD1; cdr3_nt: TGCAGTGGATCGGACAGGGAAAACTATGGCTACACCTTC; cdr3_aa: CSGSDRENYGYTF
j_call: TRBJ1-1; clone_size: many; v_call: TRBV6-1; d_call: .; cdr3_nt: TGTGCCAGCTCAGGGAGGGACACTGAAGCTTTCTTT; cdr3_aa: CASSGRDTEAFF
j_call: TRBJ1-4; clone_size: many; v_call: TRBV20-1; d_call: .; cdr3_nt: TGCAGTGCTAGACCAAGGAATGAAAAACTGTTTTTT; cdr3_aa: CSARPRNEKLFF
j_call: TRBJ2-7; clone_size: .; v_call: TRBV27; d_call: .; cdr3_nt: TGTGCCAGCAGTATTACAGGTCTTAACCCCTACGAGCAGTACTTC; cdr3_aa: CASSITGLNPYEQYF
j_call: TRBJ2-3; clone_size: .; v_call: TRBV6-2/TRBV6-3; d_call: .; cdr3_nt: TGTGCCAGCAAATCAGGGCCAAGCACAGATACGCAGTATTTT; cdr3_aa: CASKSGPSTDTQYF
j_call: TRBJ2-1; clone_size: .; v_call: TRBV29-1; d_call: .; cdr3_nt: TGCAGCGTTGCAGAGGGCGACAATGAGCAGTTCTTC; cdr3_aa: CSVAEGDNEQFF
j_call: TRBJ2-2; clone_size: .; v_call: TRBV6-4; d_call: .; cdr3_nt: TGTGCCAGCAGTTGGGACTCCTTGAACACCGGGGAGCTGTTTTTT; cdr3_aa: CASSWDSLNTGELFF
j_call: TRBJ1-6; clone_size: .; v_call: TRBV28; d_call: .; cdr3_nt: TGTGCCAGCAGTCCGCGGGGTGTTCTAGGCGAGCAGTACTCCGGGCCGGGTTCACCCCTCCACTTT; cdr3_aa: CASSPRGVLGEQYSGPGSPLHF
j_call: TRBJ1-6; clone_size: .; v_call: TRBV6-5; d_call: TRBD1; cdr3_nt: TGTGCCAGCAGTTACATTCGGGACAGGGTTTCACCCCTCCACTTT; cdr3_aa: CASSYIRDRVSPLHF